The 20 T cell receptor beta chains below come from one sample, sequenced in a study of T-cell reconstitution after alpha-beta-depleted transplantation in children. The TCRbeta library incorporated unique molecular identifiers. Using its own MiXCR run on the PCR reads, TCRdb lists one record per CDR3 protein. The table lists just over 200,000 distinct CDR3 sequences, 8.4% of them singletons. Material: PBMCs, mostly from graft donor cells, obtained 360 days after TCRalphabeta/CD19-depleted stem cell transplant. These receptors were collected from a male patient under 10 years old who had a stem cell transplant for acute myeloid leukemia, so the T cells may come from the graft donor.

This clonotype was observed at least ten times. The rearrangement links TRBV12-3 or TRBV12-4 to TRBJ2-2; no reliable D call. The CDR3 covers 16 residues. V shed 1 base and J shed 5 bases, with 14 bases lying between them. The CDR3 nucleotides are TGTGCCAGCAGTTTAGACACAACATTAGGGACCGGGGAGCTGTTTTTT. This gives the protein CASSLDTTLGTGELFF.

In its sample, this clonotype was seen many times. CDR3 region: CASSRRQGARETQYF. For the CDR3, the DNA is TGTGCCAGCAGCCGAAGACAGGGGGCGAGGGAGACCCAGTACTTC. The rearrangement links TRBV12-3 or TRBV12-4 to TRBJ2-5, with TRBD1 matching 10 bases. The CDR3 length is 15 residues. Trimming took 6 bases from V and 5 from J; bases not matched to a gene: 9.

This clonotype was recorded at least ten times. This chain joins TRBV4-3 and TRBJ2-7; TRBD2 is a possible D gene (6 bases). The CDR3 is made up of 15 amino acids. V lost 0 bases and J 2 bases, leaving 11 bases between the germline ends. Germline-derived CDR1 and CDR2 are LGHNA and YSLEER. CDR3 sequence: CASSQDSGSPYEQYF. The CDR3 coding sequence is TGCGCCAGCAGCCAAGATAGCGGCAGCCCCTACGAGCAGTACTTC.

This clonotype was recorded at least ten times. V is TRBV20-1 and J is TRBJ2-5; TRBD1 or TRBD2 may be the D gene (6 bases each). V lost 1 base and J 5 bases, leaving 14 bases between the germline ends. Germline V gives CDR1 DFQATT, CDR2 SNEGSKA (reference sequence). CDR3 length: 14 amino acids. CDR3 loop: CSARVKGGRETQYF. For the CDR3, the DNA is TGCAGTGCTAGAGTAAAGGGGGGACGGGAGACCCAGTACTTC.

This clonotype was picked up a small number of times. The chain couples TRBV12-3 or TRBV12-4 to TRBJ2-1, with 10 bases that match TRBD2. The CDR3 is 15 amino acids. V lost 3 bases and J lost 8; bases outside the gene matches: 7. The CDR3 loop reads CASSFQRGGFYEQFF. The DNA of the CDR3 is TGTGCCAGCAGTTTCCAGCGGGGGGGATTCTATGAGCAGTTCTTC.

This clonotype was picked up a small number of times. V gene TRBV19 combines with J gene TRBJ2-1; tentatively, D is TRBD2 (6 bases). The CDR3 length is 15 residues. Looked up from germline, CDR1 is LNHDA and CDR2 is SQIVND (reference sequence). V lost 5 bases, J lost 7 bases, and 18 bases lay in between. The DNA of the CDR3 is TGTGCCAGTAGTCCCGGGACTGCCCCTATTAATGAGCAGTTCTTC. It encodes CASSPGTAPINEQFF.

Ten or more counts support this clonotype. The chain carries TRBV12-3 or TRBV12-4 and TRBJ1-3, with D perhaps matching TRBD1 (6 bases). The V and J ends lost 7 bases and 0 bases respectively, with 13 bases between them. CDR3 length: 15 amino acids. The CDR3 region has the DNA TGTGCCAGCAATTGGGGGCCGGCCTCTGGAAACACCATATATTTT. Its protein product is CASNWGPASGNTIYF.

The CDR3 loop is CSAPRADRAMNTEAFF. CDR3 sequence (DNA): TGCAGTGCCCCAAGGGCGGACAGGGCTATGAACACTGAAGCTTTCTTT. The chain has TRBV20-1 and TRBJ1-1, with 8 bases matching TRBD1. Germline V lookup: CDR1 DFQATT, CDR2 SNEGSKA (reference sequence). The CDR3 is 16 amino acids. V shed 6 bases, J shed 0 bases, and the junction held 12 bases outside the gene matches.

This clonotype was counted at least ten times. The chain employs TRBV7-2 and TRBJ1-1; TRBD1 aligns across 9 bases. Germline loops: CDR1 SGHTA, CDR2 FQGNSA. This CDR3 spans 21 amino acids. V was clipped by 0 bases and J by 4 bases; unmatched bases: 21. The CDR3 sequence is CASSLARDRAPGWSARTEAFF. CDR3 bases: TGTGCCAGCAGCTTAGCCCGGGACAGGGCTCCCGGCTGGAGCGCGCGCACTGAAGCTTTCTTT.

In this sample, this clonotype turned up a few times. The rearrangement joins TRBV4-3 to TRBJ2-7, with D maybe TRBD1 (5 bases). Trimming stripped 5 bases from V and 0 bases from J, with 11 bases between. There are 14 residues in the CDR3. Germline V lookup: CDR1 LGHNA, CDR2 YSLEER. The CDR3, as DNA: TGCGCCAGCAGCTCACGACAGAGCTCCTACGAGCAGTACTTC. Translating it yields CASSSRQSSYEQYF.

CDR3 amino acids: CASSSVDRDEETQYF. CDR3 coding DNA: TGTGCCAGCAGCTCAGTGGACAGGGATGAGGAGACCCAGTACTTC. This chain links TRBV5-6 with TRBJ2-5; 8 nucleotides align to TRBD1. The CDR3 is 15 amino acids. The ends lost 3 bases at V and 5 bases at J; junction bases unmatched: 9. The V gene's germline CDR1 is SGHDT and CDR2 YYEEEE.

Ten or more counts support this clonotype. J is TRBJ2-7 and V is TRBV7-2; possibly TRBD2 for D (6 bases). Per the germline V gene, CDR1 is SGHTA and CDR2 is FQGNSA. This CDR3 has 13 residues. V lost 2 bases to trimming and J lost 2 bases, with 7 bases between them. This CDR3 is CASSLTGAYEQYV. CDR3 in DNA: TGTGCCAGCAGCTTAACGGGAGCCTACGAGCAGTACGTC.

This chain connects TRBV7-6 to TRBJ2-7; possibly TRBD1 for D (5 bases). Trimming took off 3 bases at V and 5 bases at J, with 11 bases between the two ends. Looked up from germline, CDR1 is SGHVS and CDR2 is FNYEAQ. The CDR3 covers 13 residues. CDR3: CASSFSQVDEQYV. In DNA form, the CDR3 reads TGTGCCAGCAGCTTTTCACAGGTCGACGAGCAGTACGTC.

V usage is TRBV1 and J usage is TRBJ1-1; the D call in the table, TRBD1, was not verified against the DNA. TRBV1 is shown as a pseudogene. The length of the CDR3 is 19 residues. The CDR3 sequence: CTSSQVSGTGLNQNTEAFF. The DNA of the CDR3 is TGCACCAGCAGCCAAGTTTCCGGGACAGGGCTGAATCAGAACACTGAAGCTTTCTTT.

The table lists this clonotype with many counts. CDR3 coding DNA: TGCAGTGCTCCCTGGACAGGGGGCATCACAGATACGCAGTATTTT. The encoded protein is CSAPWTGGITDTQYF. This chain links TRBV20-1 with TRBJ2-3, with 11 bases aligning to TRBD1. The CDR3 has 15 amino acids. The junction had 6 bases not matched to a gene; V was cut back by 5 bases and J by 2 bases. CDR1 and CDR2 (germline): DFQATT, SNEGSKA (reference sequence).

The CDR3 coding sequence is TGTGCCAGCAGCCTACGGGGGGGCTGGTTAGGTGAGCAGTTCTTC. The encoded protein is CASSLRGGWLGEQFF. V usage is TRBV7-3 and J usage is TRBJ2-1; 8 bases match TRBD2. The CDR3 covers 15 residues. Germline V gene data show CDR1 as SGHTA and CDR2 as FQGTGA. V dropped 5 bases and J dropped 9; count of bases not matched to a gene: 12.

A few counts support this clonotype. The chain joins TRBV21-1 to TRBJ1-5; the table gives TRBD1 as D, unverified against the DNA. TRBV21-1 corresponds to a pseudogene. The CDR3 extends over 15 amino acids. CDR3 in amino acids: CASSKNGGLGQPQHF. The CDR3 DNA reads TGTGCCAGCAGCAAAAATGGGGGCCTTGGGCAGCCCCAGCATTTT.

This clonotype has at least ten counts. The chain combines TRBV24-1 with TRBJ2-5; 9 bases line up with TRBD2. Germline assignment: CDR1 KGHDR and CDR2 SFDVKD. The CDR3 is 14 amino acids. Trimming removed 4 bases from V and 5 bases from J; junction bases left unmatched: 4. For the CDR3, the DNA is TGTGCCACCAGTGACCCGACTAGCGGTGAGACCCAGTACTTC. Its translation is CATSDPTSGETQYF.

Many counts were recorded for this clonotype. CDR3 coding DNA: TGCAGTGCTAGGCACAGGGGGCCGAACGAGCAGTACGTC. It yields the protein CSARHRGPNEQYV. J is TRBJ2-7 and V is TRBV20-1, with 9 bases that match TRBD1. V gave up 3 bases and J gave up 5 bases; unmatched junction bases: 5. The CDR3 covers 13 residues. Germline CDR1 DFQATT, CDR2 SNEGSKA (reference sequence).

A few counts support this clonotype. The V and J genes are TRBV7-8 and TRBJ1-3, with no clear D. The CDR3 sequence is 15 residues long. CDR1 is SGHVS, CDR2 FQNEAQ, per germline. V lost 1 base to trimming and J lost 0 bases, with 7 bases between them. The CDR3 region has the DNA TGTGCCAGCAGCTTAGGACGGACCTCTGGAAACACCATATATTTT. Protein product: CASSLGRTSGNTIYF.